The T cell receptor (beta chain) under discussion was sequenced for a study of cytomegalovirus exposure and HLA in healthy donors. Looking at the study overall: T cells numbering approximately 170 million yielded more than 100 million unique TCR beta sequences in an earlier analysis.

General study points: Certain indistinguishable V segments, among them TRBV6-2 and TRBV6-3, were excluded. One cluster of highly shared sequence variants probably arose as a sequencing artifact.

The donors (healthy individuals) were bone marrow donors. The V gene end was trimmed by 6 bases and the J gene end by 4 bases; junction bases not matched to a gene: 11. Looked up from germline, CDR1 is MNHNY and CDR2 is SVGAGI (reference sequence). There are 16 residues in the CDR3. The primer mix had 60 Vbeta and 13 Jbeta primers. Clones were sequenced by immunoSEQ multiplex PCR, and TCRdb holds only the in-frame ones, with some missing. The sample holds some 150,000 clones, 60% to 80% seen once. On this clone itself: Its antigen is as yet unknown.

The sequence derives from a woman aged 40 to 50 in good health and CMV-seropositive. Sequencing used PBMCs. V and J are TRBV6-6 and TRBJ2-5; 10 nucleotides align to TRBD2. CDR3 sequence reads: CASSRPTAGGPETQYF. In nucleotides, the CDR3 is TGTGCCAGCAGCCGACCGACAGCGGGGGGGCCAGAGACCCAGTACTTC.